The present entry profiles one T cell receptor (beta chain) with its context. The target antigen is unknown. This entry belongs to a study of cytomegalovirus exposure and HLA in healthy donors. Study-wide findings and caveats: A later analysis associated 15,000 or so TCR beta sequences with HLA alleles at a 0.05 false discovery rate.

Primers for the PCR totalled 60 Vbeta and 13 Jbeta. Some clones are missing from TCRdb's copy, which holds only in-frame ones; the method was immunoSEQ multiplex PCR. This sample has approximately 210,000 clones, with about four fifths found just once. Germline CDR1 SGDLS, CDR2 YYNGEE. This CDR3 is 16 amino acids long. V lost 0 bases, J lost 5 bases, and 14 bases lay in between. The clonotype comes from a middle-aged man in good health and CMV-seropositive. V is TRBV9 and J is TRBJ1-4; D remains ambiguous. Sequencing was performed on PBMCs. CDR3 in amino acids: CASSVAGRGANEKLFF. As DNA, the CDR3 is TGTGCCAGCAGCGTAGCTGGCCGGGGTGCGAATGAAAAACTGTTTTTT.